The rows below give T cell receptor beta chains drawn from one sample of a study of identical twins. TCRdb re-called the 5' RACE reads with MiXCR, one entry per CDR3 protein. Of about 920,000 distinct CDR3 sequences in the sample, over 9% are singletons; the top ten hold around 1.6%. The same data also contributed to another study, on yellow fever vaccine responses in identical twins.

The sample consisted of PBMCs. The origin of the receptors is a woman aged 18-29 years in good health. Both conserved end residues are part of each CDR3. A D gene is named only where the DNA matches it firmly. Clone sizes are given selectively: once, few, many, or a class where the clone is expanded.

v_call	j_call	d_call	clone_size	cdr3_nt	cdr3_aa
TRBV9	TRBJ1-1	.	.	TGTGCCAGCAGCGTAGCGGGGACTGAAGCTTTCTTT	CASSVAGTEAFF
TRBV12-3/TRBV12-4	TRBJ2-1	.	few	TGTGCCAGCAGCTATAGCTGGAGTGAGCAGTTCTTC	CASSYSWSEQFF
TRBV9	TRBJ1-2	.	few	TGTGCCAGCAGCGTAGCTACCGGGGGGCATGGCTACACCTTC	CASSVATGGHGYTF
TRBV20-1	TRBJ2-7	.	many	TGCAGTGCTAGCGGGAGTAGGTACGAGCAGTACTTC	CSASGSRYEQYF
TRBV20-1	TRBJ2-3	.	.	TGCAGTGCTAGAGGGGCGGGGCTCGGAGGAGATACGCAGTATTTT	CSARGAGLGGDTQYF
TRBV2	TRBJ1-6	.	few	TGTGCCAGCAGTGAAGCGCGAGGGAATTCACCCCTCCACTTT	CASSEARGNSPLHF
TRBV5-6	TRBJ2-7	TRBD2	.	TGTGCCAGCAGCGCTTTGACTAGCGGGAGATGGGTTCGTTCCTACGAGCAGTACTTC	CASSALTSGRWVRSYEQYF
TRBV28	TRBJ2-2	TRBD1	once	TGTGCCAGCAGCCGGACAGGGGTCGGGGCCGGGGAGCTGTTTTTT	CASSRTGVGAGELFF
TRBV3-1	TRBJ1-2	TRBD1	.	TGTGCCAGCAGCCAACAGGGGGCATACAACTATGGCTACACCTTC	CASSQQGAYNYGYTF
TRBV4-1	TRBJ2-2	.	.	TGCGCCAGCAGCGCCGGGACTTTTGTTGCTCTCTACGCGAACACCGGGGAGCTGTTTTTT	CASSAGTFVALYANTGELFF
TRBV5-1	TRBJ2-2	.	.	TGCGCCAGCAGCTTGTCCCTTCAGGGGTCCGCCTTGGACACCGGGGAGCTGTTTTTT	CASSLSLQGSALDTGELFF
TRBV10-3	TRBJ2-7	.	.	TGTGCCATCAGTGAGGCAGACCGACCGGGTGAACCCTACGAGCAGTACTTC	CAISEADRPGEPYEQYF
TRBV27	TRBJ2-3	.	few	TGTGCCAGCAGTTTATCGCGCCACGCGAGCACAGATACGCAGTATTTT	CASSLSRHASTDTQYF
TRBV5-1	TRBJ2-3	TRBD1	many	TGCGCCAGCAGCTCGACAGGGATAGATACGCAGTATTTT	CASSSTGIDTQYF